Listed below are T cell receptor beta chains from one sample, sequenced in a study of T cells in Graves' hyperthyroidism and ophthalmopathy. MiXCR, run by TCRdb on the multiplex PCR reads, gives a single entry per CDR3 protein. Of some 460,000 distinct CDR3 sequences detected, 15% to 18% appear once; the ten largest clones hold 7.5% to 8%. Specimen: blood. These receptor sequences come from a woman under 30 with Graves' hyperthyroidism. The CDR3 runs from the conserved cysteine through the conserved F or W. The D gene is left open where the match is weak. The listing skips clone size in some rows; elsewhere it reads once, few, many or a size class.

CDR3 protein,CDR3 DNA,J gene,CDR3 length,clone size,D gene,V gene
CASRPGRTSTDTQYF,TGTGCCAGCAGACCGGGACGGACTTCCACAGATACGCAGTATTTT,TRBJ2-3,15,many,NA,TRBV6-1
CASGIPGTGGSGVILTF,TGTGCTAGTGGTATACCCGGGACAGGGGGCTCTGGGGTCATCCTGACTTTC,TRBJ2-6,17,NA,TRBD1,TRBV12-5
CASSPRTGWGQETQYF,TGTGCCAGCAGCCCACGGACAGGGTGGGGCCAAGAGACCCAGTACTTC,TRBJ2-5,16,few,TRBD1,TRBV11-1
CASRRGGEQYF,TGTGCCAGCAGGAGGGGAGGAGAGCAGTACTTC,TRBJ2-7,11,many,NA,TRBV6-1
CSVDPRGSEKLFF,TGCAGCGTTGACCCCAGAGGGAGTGAAAAACTGTTTTTT,TRBJ1-4,13,NA,NA,TRBV29-1
CASSQDARADSPLHF,TGCGCCAGCAGCCAAGATGCCAGGGCCGATTCACCCCTCCACTTT,TRBJ1-6,15,few,NA,TRBV4-1
CASSPPGLAGYNEQFF,TGTGCCAGCAGTCCCCCGGGACTAGCGGGGTACAATGAGCAGTTCTTC,TRBJ2-1,16,many,TRBD2,TRBV25-1
CASSPGPFYEQYF,TGTGCCAGCAGCCCGGGACCTTTCTACGAGCAGTACTTC,TRBJ2-7,13,many,NA,TRBV6-1
CSARSGQGMNSPLHF,TGCAGTGCTAGGTCGGGACAGGGTATGAATTCACCCCTCCACTTT,TRBJ1-6,15,many,TRBD1,TRBV20-1
CAGKIQGEQFF,TGTGCCGGCAAAATTCAGGGTGAGCAGTTCTTC,TRBJ2-1,11,NA,NA,TRBV2
CASSEGTGAMGEAFF,TGTGCCAGCAGCGAAGGGACAGGGGCCATGGGTGAAGCTTTCTTT,TRBJ1-1,15,many,TRBD1,TRBV5-4
CASSLGGADPSTDTQYF,TGTGCCAGCAGCTTAGGGGGCGCGGACCCTAGCACAGATACGCAGTATTTT,TRBJ2-3,17,NA,NA,TRBV7-9
CASSRPPSGLNEQYF,TGTGCCAGCAGCCGCCCCCCTAGCGGGCTCAACGAGCAGTACTTC,TRBJ2-7,15,many,TRBD2,TRBV28
CASSVDRTSNTGELFF,TGTGCCAGCAGCGTAGACCGGACATCGAACACCGGGGAGCTGTTTTTT,TRBJ2-2,16,few,NA,TRBV9
CASSPRLGGELFF,TGTGCCAGCAGCCCGCGCCTCGGCGGGGAGCTGTTTTTT,TRBJ2-2,13,many,NA,TRBV7-3
CASSFRQGDNSPLHF,TGCGCCAGCAGCTTCAGACAGGGGGATAATTCACCCCTCCACTTT,TRBJ1-6,15,many,TRBD1,TRBV5-1
CASRPPGGSGTGELFF,TGTGCCAGCAGACCACCAGGGGGGTCAGGCACCGGGGAGCTGTTTTTT,TRBJ2-2,16,NA,NA,TRBV5-6
CASTYWAAPDSGANVLTF,TGTGCCAGCACGTATTGGGCAGCTCCCGACTCTGGGGCCAACGTCCTGACTTTC,TRBJ2-6,18,many,NA,TRBV27
CASSERELYNEQFF,TGTGCCAGCAGTGAGCGGGAGTTATACAATGAGCAGTTCTTC,TRBJ2-1,14,many,TRBD2,TRBV6-1
CASSRPEGKGKEKLFF,TGTGCCAGCAGCCGCCCAGAAGGGAAAGGAAAGGAAAAACTGTTTTTT,TRBJ1-4,16,NA,NA,TRBV3-1
CASSPQGDSPLHF,TGTGCCAGCTCACCACAGGGGGATTCACCCCTCCACTTT,TRBJ1-6,13,many,NA,TRBV18
CSALRQAGGPQHF,TGCAGTGCTCTCCGGCAGGCAGGTGGGCCCCAGCATTTT,TRBJ1-5,13,many,NA,TRBV20-1
CATLPPTYKGQASYNEQFF,TGTGCCACCTTACCCCCGACCTATAAGGGGCAAGCTTCCTACAATGAGCAGTTCTTC,TRBJ2-1,19,many,NA,TRBV5-6
CASSQTGGRDTQYF,TGTGCCAGCAGCCAGACGGGGGGCCGAGATACGCAGTATTTT,TRBJ2-3,14,many,NA,TRBV11-2
CASLQGYGYTF,TGTGCCAGCCTACAGGGGTATGGCTACACCTTC,TRBJ1-2,11,many,TRBD1,TRBV19
CASSLAQGVTEAFF,TGTGCCAGCAGCTTAGCGCAGGGGGTCACTGAAGCTTTCTTT,TRBJ1-1,14,many,TRBD1,TRBV7-6
CASSPGTRSYEQYF,TGTGCCAGCAGCCCCGGGACCAGATCCTACGAGCAGTACTTC,TRBJ2-7,14,NA,NA,TRBV11-2
CAGGGGAGGYTF,TGTGCCGGCGGAGGGGGGGCCGGGGGCTACACCTTC,TRBJ1-2,12,NA,NA,TRBV5-5
CSASVGREPNEQFF,TGCAGTGCGTCCGTCGGGCGGGAGCCGAATGAGCAGTTCTTC,TRBJ2-1,14,many,TRBD2,TRBV20-1
CASRASRYYEQYF,TGTGCCAGCAGGGCTAGCCGTTACTACGAGCAGTACTTC,TRBJ2-7,13,many,NA,TRBV12-3/TRBV12-4
CSAREAGLLYNEQFF,TGCAGTGCTAGAGAAGCGGGACTCCTCTACAATGAGCAGTTCTTC,TRBJ2-1,15,many,TRBD2,TRBV20-1
CAWSGTGGILEQYF,TGTGCCTGGAGTGGGACAGGGGGGATTCTCGAGCAGTACTTC,TRBJ2-7,14,many,TRBD1,TRBV30
CASSPTGGSLNTEAFF,TGCGCCAGCAGCCCAACAGGGGGCTCCCTGAACACTGAAGCTTTCTTT,TRBJ1-1,16,NA,TRBD1,TRBV11-2
CSAQWTGGASYEQYF,TGCAGTGCTCAATGGACTGGAGGGGCCTCCTACGAGCAGTACTTC,TRBJ2-7,15,NA,NA,TRBV20-1
CASSQGVVRDSKNIQYF,TGCGCCAGCAGCCAAGGTGTGGTACGTGATTCCAAAAACATTCAGTACTTC,TRBJ2-4,17,NA,NA,TRBV4-1
CASKTGQANTEAFF,TGTGCCAGCAAGACAGGCCAAGCGAACACTGAAGCTTTCTTT,TRBJ1-1,14,NA,NA,TRBV6-2/TRBV6-3